Following are 31 T cell receptor beta chains from one sample sequenced in a study of cytomegalovirus exposure and HLA in healthy donors (dated by TCRdb to between 2016 and 2019). The library relied on the immunoSEQ multiplex PCR assay. For the multiplex PCR, a mixture combining 60 forward primers for TCR Vbeta segments and 13 reverse primers for TCR Jbeta segments was used. Imported from immuneACCESS, the table was reduced by TCRdb to in-frame sequences with V and J called. These copies leave out some clones; in studies compared against another copy, an unresolved V gene accounts for under half, and the cause of the remainder is not known. Here the sample has about 160,000 clones; around 60% occur a single time. The ten largest clones represent roughly 7% of the sample. What was sequenced was PBMCs. Every receptor here comes from a woman aged 60-70 years in good health and CMV-seropositive.

The sample holds one count of this clone. The chain employs TRBV5-1 and TRBJ2-3; 7 bases line up with TRBD2. This CDR3 spans 15 amino acids. CDR1 and CDR2 from the germline V gene are SGHRS and YFSETQ. V trimming: 7 bases; J trimming: 2 bases; junction bases outside the gene matches: 10. The CDR3 coding sequence is TGCGCCAGCGGACTGGGCGGGAGCCCCACAGATACGCAGTATTTT. Its protein is CASGLGGSPTDTQYF.

CDR3 bases: TGCACCAGCAGCCAAGATTGCCAGGGAGGCTACACCTTC. This translates into CTSSQDCQGGYTF. The J gene is TRBJ1-2, the V gene TRBV1; TRBD1 is taken as the D call from the table, unchecked against the DNA. TRBV1 is a listed pseudogene. The CDR3 is 13 residues long.

The sample holds a few counts of this clone. This rearrangement joins TRBV27 to TRBJ1-4; a possible D gene is TRBD1 (6 bases). This CDR3 spans 18 amino acids. Trimming pared 4 bases from V and 0 bases from J, leaving 18 bases between. Germline assignment: CDR1 MNHEY and CDR2 SMNVEV (reference sequence). CDR3 residues: CASSSTGTSLSTNEKLFF. DNA for the CDR3: TGTGCCAGCAGTTCTACCGGGACAAGCCTATCAACTAATGAAAAACTGTTTTTT.

The CDR3 is CASSPYDRGGYTF. The DNA for the CDR3 is TGTGCCAGCAGCCCCTACGACAGGGGCGGCTACACCTTC. The chain combines TRBV9 with TRBJ1-2; 8 positions agree with TRBD1. The CDR3 covers 13 residues. Germline CDR1 is SGDLS and CDR2 is YYNGEE. The V gene end was trimmed by 4 bases and the J gene end by 8 bases; junction bases not matched to a gene: 7.

The chain recombines TRBV7-2 with TRBJ2-1; D is uncertain. The CDR3 has 13 residues. Germline CDR1 is SGHTA and CDR2 is FQGNSA. Trimming removed 6 bases from V and 5 bases from J, with 11 bases in between. CDR3: CASRASRDNEQFF. The DNA of the CDR3 is TGTGCCAGCAGAGCTAGTCGGGACAATGAGCAGTTCTTC.

This chain joins TRBV7-8 and TRBJ2-3, with D tentatively TRBD1 (6 bases). The CDR3 has 15 residues. The germline V gene encodes CDR1 SGHVS and CDR2 FQNEAQ. V lost 1 base, J lost 3 bases, and 11 bases lay in between. As DNA, the CDR3 is TGTGCCAGCAGCTTAGTCTCAGGGGCAACAGATACGCAGTATTTT. Translating gives CASSLVSGATDTQYF.

As for this clone: Other DNA variants within this sample encode the same CDR3. J is TRBJ1-2 and V is TRBV28; 8 nucleotides agree with TRBD1. From germline, CDR1 is MDHEN and CDR2 SYDVKM. There are 13 residues in the CDR3. Losses at the gene ends were 5 bases for V and 4 bases for J; bases not matched to a gene: 3. The CDR3 loop reads CASSLGQGYGYTF. The CDR3 DNA sequence: TGTGCCAGCAGTCTCGGACAGGGCTATGGCTACACCTTC.

This chain uses TRBV7-3 with TRBJ2-2; D unclear. The CDR3 extends over 13 amino acids. V shed 0 bases and J shed 5 bases, with 4 bases lying between them. Germline V lookup: CDR1 SGHTA, CDR2 FQGTGA. The CDR3: CASSLTITGELFF. The CDR3 DNA is TGTGCCAGCAGCTTAACTATTACCGGGGAGCTGTTTTTT.

V gene TRBV7-8 combines with J gene TRBJ1-1; D might be TRBD1 (6 bases). The CDR3 spans 17 residues. Trimming left V 5 bases short and J 2 bases short, with 21 bases between. Germline V gene lookup returns CDR1 SGHVS and CDR2 FQNEAQ. The CDR3 loop reads CASSLGASRGRNTEAFF. Here the CDR3 DNA reads TGTGCCAGCAGCCTCGGGGCTAGCAGGGGTCGAAACACTGAAGCTTTCTTT.

Notes on this clone: This specimen includes other DNA sequences encoding the same CDR3. The rearrangement uses TRBV2 and TRBJ2-2; 13 bases are a match to TRBD2. Trimming cost V 6 bases and J 1 base; bases outside gene matches: 2. CDR1 SNHLY and CDR2 FYNNEI come from the germline V gene. This CDR3 spans 16 amino acids. The CDR3 coding sequence is TGTGCCAGCAGGCGACTAGCGGGAGGGAACACCGGGGAGCTGTTTTTT. Protein product: CASRRLAGGNTGELFF.

CDR3 residues: CASSSRRDSQETQYF. The CDR3 DNA reads TGTGCCAGCAGCTCACGCCGGGACAGCCAAGAGACCCAGTACTTC. The chain uses TRBV7-7 and TRBJ2-5; 7 nucleotides align to TRBD1. Germline CDR1 SSHAT, CDR2 FNYEAQ (reference sequence). This CDR3 region has 15 residues. The J segment lost 1 base and the V segment lost 4 bases, leaving 6 bases of the junction unmatched.

CDR3 in amino acids: CASSIQGYEQYF. The CDR3 DNA reads TGTGCCAGCAGCATACAGGGTTACGAGCAGTACTTC. The chain recombines TRBV5-5 with TRBJ2-7; weak D call: TRBD1 (6 bases). CDR1 SGHKS and CDR2 YYEKEE come from the germline V gene (reference sequence). V lost 4 bases, J lost 4 bases, and 9 bases lay in between. The CDR3 is made up of 12 amino acids.

The J gene is TRBJ1-3, the V gene TRBV7-2, with D unclear. The CDR3 is 15 residues long. The V end lost 0 bases, the J end lost 2 bases, and 8 bases lay between the germline ends. Germline CDR1 and CDR2: SGHTA and FQGNSA. As DNA, the CDR3 is TGTGCCAGCAGCTTAGCGACGACTGCTGGAAACACCATATATTTT. It yields the protein CASSLATTAGNTIYF.

The table lists this clone with a count of one. CDR3 region: CASSSSSGANVLTF. In nucleotides, the CDR3 is TGTGCCAGCAGTTCGAGCTCTGGGGCCAACGTCCTGACTTTC. The chain employs TRBV6-5 and TRBJ2-6; D unresolved. CDR1 is MNHEY, CDR2 SVGAGI, per germline. The CDR3 runs 14 residues. The V gene lost 4 bases and the J gene lost 0 bases, with 4 bases spanning the gap.

This chain joins TRBV7-7 and TRBJ1-3; tentatively, D is TRBD1 (6 bases). In germline, CDR1 is SSHAT, CDR2 FNYEAQ (reference sequence). The CDR3 is made up of 16 amino acids. Trimming stripped 7 bases from V and 1 base from J, with 17 bases between. The CDR3, as DNA: TGTGCCAGCATGGAAGGACCAGGGACATCTGGAAACACCATATATTTT. Translation gives CASMEGPGTSGNTIYF.

The chain recombines TRBV7-9 with TRBJ2-3; tentatively, D is TRBD2 (6 bases). The V gene lost 5 bases and the J gene lost 4 bases, with 13 bases spanning the gap. The CDR3 totals 14 residues. Germline V gives CDR1 SEHNR, CDR2 FQNEAQ (reference sequence). In DNA, the CDR3 is TGTGCCAGCAGCGCATGGAGGGCCGCAGATACGCAGTATTTT. Translating gives CASSAWRAADTQYF.

This clone was counted only a few times. One end of the junction fails to match germline, which may point to a read error. The chain couples TRBV29-1 to TRBJ2-7; weak D call: TRBD2 (5 bases). This CDR3 is 18 amino acids long. From germline, CDR1 is SQVTM and CDR2 ANQGSEA. The CDR3 sequence: CSVEDQSSGNLYGYGQYF. CDR3 nucleotide sequence: TGCAGCGTTGAAGATCAGAGCTCGGGAAATTTGTACGGGTACGGGCAGTACTTC.

CDR3 DNA: TGCAGCGTCCTGGGTGGGGCAGAAAAACTGTTTTTT. Amino acids: CSVLGGAEKLFF. The chain has TRBV29-1 and TRBJ1-4; maybe TRBD1 (5 bases). The V end was cut by 6 bases, the J end by 8 bases, with 13 bases between. This CDR3 is built from 12 residues. CDR1 is SQVTM and CDR2 is ANQGSEA in the germline V gene.

This clone occurred a few times. A far larger clone is one nucleotide away, so this likely arose from a read error. This rearrangement joins TRBV10-2 to TRBJ1-4; D call uncertain. The CDR3 is made up of 15 amino acids. Germline V lookup: CDR1 WSHSY, CDR2 SAAADI. The CDR3 spells CASSDGAGINEKVFF. As DNA, the CDR3 is TGCGCCAGCAGTGACGGTGCAGGCATTAATGAAAAAGTGTTTTTT.

V usage is TRBV6-5 and J usage is TRBJ2-7; 10 nucleotides agree with TRBD2. Germline loops: CDR1 MNHEY, CDR2 SVGAGI. The ends lost 6 bases at V and 2 bases at J; junction bases unmatched: 4. CDR3 length: 14 residues. Here the CDR3 reads CASSSSGSTYEQYF. The CDR3 DNA reads TGTGCCAGCAGCTCTAGCGGGAGCACCTACGAGCAGTACTTC.

The chain carries TRBV9 and TRBJ2-2; the match to TRBD1 covers 9 bases. The CDR3 totals 15 residues. Losses at the gene ends were 4 bases for V and 7 bases for J; bases not matched to a gene: 8. The germline V gene has CDR1 SGDLS and CDR2 YYNGEE. The CDR3 loop reads CASSSRTGANGELFF. The CDR3 coding sequence is TGTGCCAGCAGCTCCCGGACAGGGGCAAACGGGGAGCTGTTTTTT.

There are a few counts of this clone. The genes are TRBV6-1 and TRBJ1-2; TRBD1 is a possible D gene (6 bases). CDR3 length: 14 amino acids. Germline CDR1 reads MNHNS; CDR2 reads SASEGT. Trimming pared 1 base from V and 8 bases from J, leaving 14 bases between. The chain's CDR3 is CASSEGSGGGGYTF. Here the CDR3 DNA reads TGTGCCAGCAGTGAAGGGAGTGGGGGCGGGGGCTACACCTTC.

This clone was observed a handful of times. The V and J genes are TRBV29-1 and TRBJ2-5; 8 positions agree with TRBD1. The assigned J gene may be wrong: the sequence end matches TRBJ2-7 better. CDR3 size: 13 residues. Germline CDR1 reads SQVTM; CDR2 reads ANQGSEA. Here the CDR3 reads CSVQVTGAYEQYF. The CDR3 DNA sequence: TGCAGCGTCCAAGTGACAGGGGCCTACGAGCAGTACTTC.

The chain carries TRBV5-1 and TRBJ2-1, with 12 positions matching TRBD2. With 4 bases clipped from V and 7 bases from J, the junction kept 6 bases outside the gene matches. CDR1 SGHRS and CDR2 YFSETQ come from the germline V gene. The CDR3 spans 15 residues. CDR3 sequence (DNA): TGCGCCAGCAGCCTGACTAGCGGGAGTCAAAATGAGCAGTTCTTC. Amino acid sequence: CASSLTSGSQNEQFF.

Worth noting for this clone: A junction end diverges from the germline sequence, so it may reflect a read error. The CDR3 is CASSLGTGQETQYF. In DNA form, the CDR3 reads TGTGCTAGCAGTTTAGGGACAGGGCAAGAGACCCAGTACTTC. The rearrangement links TRBV7-7 to TRBJ2-5; 9 bases align to TRBD1. Germline V gives CDR1 SSHAT, CDR2 FNYEAQ (reference sequence). The length of the CDR3 is 14 residues.

The chain is built from TRBV2 and TRBJ2-1; 9 bases line up with TRBD2. The CDR3 sequence is 13 residues long. Germline-derived CDR1 and CDR2 are SNHLY and FYNNEI. J was trimmed by 8 bases and V by 8 bases; bases with no gene match: 7. This chain's CDR3 is CASGGLAIDEQFF. The CDR3 coding sequence is TGTGCCAGCGGTGGACTAGCGATAGATGAGCAGTTCTTC.

The chain combines TRBV20-1 with TRBJ1-1; possibly TRBD1 for D (6 bases). V was pared by 6 bases and J by 8 bases, with 13 bases between. Germline V gene lookup returns CDR1 DFQATT and CDR2 SNEGSKA (reference sequence). The CDR3 extends over 11 amino acids. The CDR3 coding sequence is TGCAGTGCGGGGGGGCAGAAGGAAGCTTTCTTT. This encodes CSAGGQKEAFF.

This clone was recorded only once. CDR3 protein: CASSPSRGNTEAFF. Here the CDR3 DNA reads TGTGCCAGCAGCCCGTCCCGGGGGAACACTGAAGCTTTCTTT. The genes are TRBV7-2 and TRBJ1-1; D uncertain. Trimming cost V 5 bases and J 1 base, with 11 bases left between them. CDR3 size: 14 residues. The V gene's germline CDR1 is SGHTA and CDR2 FQGNSA.

V gene TRBV28 combines with J gene TRBJ2-7; D remains ambiguous. Trimming pared 1 base from V and 7 bases from J, leaving 5 bases between. There are 11 residues in the CDR3. Germline-derived CDR1 and CDR2 are MDHEN and SYDVKM. The CDR3 region is CASSLSLEQYF. The CDR3 DNA follows: TGTGCCAGCAGTTTATCTTTAGAGCAGTACTTC.

The chain recombines TRBV19 with TRBJ1-1; weak D call: TRBD1 (6 bases). CDR3 size: 14 residues. Germline loops: CDR1 LNHDA, CDR2 SQIVND (reference sequence). Trimming took off 6 bases at V and 1 base at J, with 12 bases between the two ends. In nucleotides, the CDR3 is TGTGCCAGTAGAAAACCGGGACAGAACACTGAAGCTTTCTTT. Translated, it gives CASRKPGQNTEAFF. Filled out from reference TRBV19 and TRBJ1-1, the complete variable domain reads DGGITQSPKYLFRKEGQNVTLSCEQNLNHDAMYWYRQDPGQGLRLIYYSQIVNDFQKGDIAEGYSVSREKKESFPLTVTSAQKNPTAFYLCASRKPGQNTEAFFGQGTRLTVV.

This clone was recorded a few times. This sequence joins TRBV7-2 and TRBJ2-7, with TRBD2 matching 7 bases. Germline loops: CDR1 SGHTA, CDR2 FQGNSA. The V and J ends lost 5 bases and 1 base, in that order; junction bases with no gene match: 8. The CDR3 sequence is 15 residues long. This chain's CDR3 is CASSAGGRRSYEQYF. The CDR3 DNA reads as TGTGCCAGCAGCGCCGGGGGGAGGCGTTCCTACGAGCAGTACTTC.